The 21 T cell receptor beta chains listed next were all sequenced from one sample in a study of blood T cell repertoires in COVID-19. The repertoire was sequenced with immunoSEQ multiplex PCR; TCRdb's copy has only in-frame clones and lacks some. The data contain around 400,000 clones, roughly 90% of them singletons. Input material: PBMCs or T cells enriched from blood (not recorded which). The receptors come from a woman in her forties who had been exposed to COVID-19.

This chain links TRBV5-4 with TRBJ2-2, with D tentatively TRBD2 (5 bases). This CDR3 has 16 residues. Germline V lookup: CDR1 SGHNT, CDR2 YYREEE (reference sequence). Trimming cost V 0 bases and J 6 bases, with 15 bases left between them. The CDR3 DNA is TGTGCCAGCAGCTTGGCGGGGAACCAAGGGCCCGGGGAGCTGTTTTTT. Amino acids: CASSLAGNQGPGELFF.

The genes are TRBV10-2 and TRBJ1-2; the match to TRBD1 covers 12 bases. Germline V CDR1 and CDR2: WSHSY, SAAADI. This CDR3 spans 16 amino acids. The trim removed 8 bases at V and 7 bases at J, leaving 14 bases unmatched. The CDR3 DNA reads as TGCGCCAGCGCTTCCCCTGCGGGACAGGGGGCAGGTGGCTACACCTTC. It codes for CASASPAGQGAGGYTF.

This sequence joins TRBV18 and TRBJ2-1; possibly TRBD2 for D (6 bases). The length of the CDR3 is 13 residues. The V gene lost 3 bases and the J gene lost 5 bases, with 8 bases spanning the gap. Germline lookup yields CDR1 KGHSH and CDR2 LQKENI. CDR3 in DNA: TGTGCCAGCTCACCGGGACTTAACAATGAGCAGTTCTTC. As protein: CASSPGLNNEQFF.

This rearrangement joins TRBV5-8 to TRBJ2-5; 7 nucleotides align to TRBD1. This CDR3 has 13 amino acids. Unmatched junction bases numbered 4, after V lost 4 bases and J lost 4 bases. The germline gives CDR1 SGHTS, CDR2 YDEGEE. In DNA, the CDR3 is TGTGCCAGCAGCCAAGGGGGCTTAGAGACCCAGTACTTC. Translating gives CASSQGGLETQYF.

The chain is built from TRBV4-3 and TRBJ2-7, with D possibly matching TRBD1 (5 bases). Germline lookup yields CDR1 LGHNA and CDR2 YSLEER. The CDR3 totals 17 residues. With 1 base removed from V and 0 bases from J, the gap between germline ends came to 16 bases. CDR3 loop: CASSQGGAAQSSYEQYF. The CDR3 coding sequence is TGCGCCAGCAGCCAAGGGGGCGCAGCCCAATCCTCCTACGAGCAGTACTTC.

This chain joins TRBV11-1 and TRBJ2-7, with 8 nucleotides matching TRBD2. The J segment lost 2 bases and the V segment lost 4 bases, leaving 7 bases of the junction unmatched. Germline CDR1 reads SGHAT; CDR2 reads FQDESV (reference sequence). There are 15 residues in the CDR3. CDR3 protein: CASSSREGSTYEQYF. The CDR3 coding sequence is TGTGCCAGCAGCTCCCGGGAGGGCTCTACCTACGAGCAGTACTTC.

This CDR3 reads CASFDRGNSPLHF. As DNA, the CDR3 is TGTGCCAGCTTCGACAGGGGGAATTCACCCCTCCACTTT. The V gene is TRBV6-5, the J gene TRBJ1-6, with 9 bases identical to TRBD1. CDR1 and CDR2 from the germline V gene are MNHEY and SVGAGI. J was trimmed by 7 bases and V by 8 bases; bases with no gene match: 3. This CDR3 is 13 amino acids long.

This clone turned up a few times. The V and J genes are TRBV15 and TRBJ2-7; TRBD1 agrees at 7 bases. With 1 base clipped from V and 3 bases from J, the junction kept 3 bases outside the gene matches. The CDR3 is 14 amino acids. CDR1 and CDR2 from the germline V gene are LNHNV and YYDKDF (reference sequence). The CDR3 protein is CATSRAGQDYEQYF. The CDR3 DNA follows: TGTGCCACCAGCAGAGCAGGACAGGACTACGAGCAGTACTTC.

The gene calls are TRBV29-1 and TRBJ1-1; TRBD1 agrees at 7 bases. The CDR3 length is 12 residues. V trimming: 6 bases; J trimming: 1 base; junction bases outside the gene matches: 2. Germline lookup yields CDR1 SQVTM and CDR2 ANQGSEA. CDR3 loop: CSVRTGNTEAFF. CDR3 DNA: TGCAGCGTGAGGACAGGGAACACTGAAGCTTTCTTT.

This clone was seen a few times. The chain uses TRBV5-1 and TRBJ2-2; the match to TRBD2 covers 7 bases. The germline CDR1 and CDR2 sequences are SGHRS and YFSETQ. The junction had 9 bases not matched to a gene; V was cut back by 4 bases and J by 0 bases. This CDR3 has 17 amino acids. CDR3 DNA: TGCGCCAGCAGCCCCGGCAAGACTAGCACGAACACCGGGGAGCTGTTTTTT. Protein sequence: CASSPGKTSTNTGELFF.

The CDR3 sequence is CATSDLEGRGYTF. For the CDR3, the DNA is TGTGCCACCAGTGATTTGGAGGGTCGGGGCTACACCTTC. The chain recombines TRBV24-1 with TRBJ1-2; D gene unclear. The CDR3 covers 13 residues. V shed 0 bases and J shed 8 bases, with 9 bases lying between them. Per the germline V gene, CDR1 is KGHDR and CDR2 is SFDVKD.

For the CDR3, the DNA is TGTGCCAGTAGTAGGGGACAGGGGATAGGGGGAAATACGCAGTATTTT. This translates into CASSRGQGIGGNTQYF. The J gene is TRBJ2-3, the V gene TRBV19, with 10 positions matching TRBD1. Germline-derived CDR1 and CDR2 are LNHDA and SQIVND (reference sequence). After removal of 4 bases from V and 7 bases from J, the junction contained 11 bases not matched to a gene. CDR3 length: 16 amino acids.

The chain links TRBV21-1 to TRBJ1-5. TRBV21-1 is noted as a pseudogene. The CDR3 covers 16 residues. The CDR3 DNA sequence: TGTGCCAGCAGCAAAACGGGCGAGGGTGGTACTCAGCCCCAGCATTTT. Translated: CASSKTGEGGTQPQHF.

V and J are TRBV29-1 and TRBJ1-5; no firm D call. Germline V gives CDR1 SQVTM, CDR2 ANQGSEA. V was cut by 2 bases and J by 4 bases, with 6 bases left in between. CDR3 size: 12 residues. The CDR3 DNA is TGCAGCGTTGAAAACATTAATCAGCCCCAGCATTTT. The encoded protein is CSVENINQPQHF.

The V call is TRBV27, the J call TRBJ2-2; no clear D gene. The CDR3 extends over 13 amino acids. V lost 2 bases and J 6 bases, leaving 7 bases between the germline ends. CDR1 is MNHEY, CDR2 SMNVEV, per germline (reference sequence). The CDR3 spells CASSLSVSGELFF. The CDR3 DNA reads TGTGCCAGCAGTTTAAGCGTGTCCGGGGAGCTGTTTTTT.

This sequence joins TRBV5-8 and TRBJ1-4; D is possibly TRBD1 (5 bases). CDR1 and CDR2 from the germline V gene are SGHTS and YDEGEE. The CDR3 runs to 16 residues. V gave up 5 bases and J gave up 5 bases, with 19 bases separating them. Here the CDR3 reads CASRIGLGAHNEKLFF. CDR3 bases: TGTGCCAGCAGAATTGGCCTAGGGGCGCACAATGAAAAACTGTTTTTT.

The chain couples TRBV3-1 (or the pseudogene TRBV3-2) to TRBJ1-6, with 10 bases lining up with TRBD1. The CDR3 consists of 15 residues. The J segment lost 10 bases and the V segment lost 5 bases, leaving 8 bases of the junction unmatched. Germline V gene lookup returns CDR1 LGHDT and CDR2 YNNKEL (reference sequence). This chain's CDR3 is CASSWGGQGSSPLHF. The CDR3 nucleotides are TGTGCCAGCAGCTGGGGGGGACAGGGGAGCTCACCCCTCCACTTT.

This chain's CDR3 is CATQGAFGEKLFF. The CDR3, as DNA: TGTGCCACCCAGGGGGCGTTTGGTGAAAAACTGTTTTTT. This chain links TRBV24-1 with TRBJ1-4; 8 bases fit TRBD1. The germline V gene has CDR1 KGHDR and CDR2 SFDVKD. J gave up 7 bases and V 9 bases, and 6 bases lay outside the gene matches. This CDR3 has 13 amino acids.

The chain has TRBV19 and TRBJ2-7; TRBD1 agrees at 9 bases. Germline lookup yields CDR1 LNHDA and CDR2 SQIVND (reference sequence). This CDR3 spans 15 amino acids. Germline trimming cut 5 bases from V and 5 bases from J; bases unmatched to any gene: 10. CDR3 residues: CASSLDGTGYDEQYF. The CDR3 DNA follows: TGTGCCAGTAGTCTCGACGGGACAGGGTATGACGAGCAGTACTTC.

The J gene is TRBJ2-6, the V gene TRBV5-1; D not certain. This CDR3 contains 15 residues. Germline CDR1 is SGHRS and CDR2 is YFSETQ. V was clipped by 0 bases and J by 0 bases, with 4 bases between them. The DNA for the CDR3 is TGCGCCAGCAGCTTGGTCGGCTCTGGGGCCAACGTCCTGACTTTC. Translating it yields CASSLVGSGANVLTF.

This rearrangement joins TRBV12-3 or TRBV12-4 to TRBJ1-2; a weak D match, TRBD1 (5 bases). The CDR3 length is 13 residues. V was trimmed by 7 bases and J by 8 bases, leaving 17 bases between them. Written as DNA, the CDR3 is TGTGCCAGCAAGGACACTCCAGGTGGAGGCTACACCTTC. It encodes CASKDTPGGGYTF.